These 28 T cell receptor beta chains were sequenced from one sample in a study of blood T cell repertoires in COVID-19. Sequencing used immunoSEQ multiplex PCR; TCRdb keeps in-frame clones, though not all of them. The sample includes 200,000 or so clones, roughly 79% seen only once; the top ten take 6.9%. The sequencing sample was made of peripheral blood. These TCRs come from a human donor with acute or convalescent COVID-19. The donor label of this sample is uncertain.

This clone was seen only once. V and J are TRBV13 and TRBJ1-2; 9 positions match TRBD1. The germline V gene has CDR1 PRHDT and CDR2 FYEKMQ (reference sequence). The CDR3 covers 14 residues. Losses at the gene ends were 5 bases for V and 4 bases for J; bases not matched to a gene: 5. CDR3 region: CASSKGQGRYGYTF. The DNA of the CDR3 is TGTGCCAGCAGCAAGGGACAGGGACGCTATGGCTACACCTTC.

This chain links TRBV5-4 with TRBJ2-1; 7 bases agree with TRBD2. Germline V lookup: CDR1 SGHNT, CDR2 YYREEE (reference sequence). The junction had 12 bases not matched to a gene; V was cut back by 4 bases and J by 2 bases. The CDR3 consists of 17 residues. The CDR3 bases are TGTGCCAGCAGCCCGGGGGGTGCGGTTGGGGCCTACAATGAGCAGTTCTTC. It encodes CASSPGGAVGAYNEQFF.

The chain couples TRBV9 to TRBJ2-3; the D gene is possibly TRBD2 (5 bases). Trimming shortened V by 0 bases and J by 2 bases, and 10 bases separated the two germline ends. Germline assignment: CDR1 SGDLS and CDR2 YYNGEE. The CDR3 runs 15 residues. DNA for the CDR3: TGTGCCAGCAGCGTAGAAATAGCGAACACAGATACGCAGTATTTT. It specifies CASSVEIANTDTQYF.

This rearrangement joins TRBV10-3 to TRBJ2-5, with TRBD1 as a possible D gene (5 bases). CDR3 length: 15 amino acids. CDR1 is ENHRY and CDR2 is SYGVKD in the germline V gene. Trimming pared 3 bases from V and 0 bases from J, leaving 11 bases between. CDR3 residues: CAISDPRQYQETQYF. The DNA of the CDR3 is TGTGCCATCAGTGACCCAAGACAGTACCAAGAGACCCAGTACTTC.

The chain has TRBV28 and TRBJ1-5; D perhaps matches TRBD1 (6 bases). The CDR3 has 12 residues. Trimming removed 9 bases from V and 4 bases from J, with 10 bases in between. Germline CDR1 is MDHEN and CDR2 is SYDVKM. DNA for the CDR3: TGTGCCAGTGGGGGGGCGAATCAGCCCCAGCATTTT. As protein: CASGGANQPQHF.

The V gene is TRBV11-2, the J gene TRBJ2-7; D might be TRBD1 (5 bases). CDR1 is SGHAT, CDR2 FQNNGV, per germline. The CDR3 loop spans 12 amino acids. Trimming shortened V by 0 bases and J by 6 bases, and 6 bases separated the two germline ends. CDR3 loop: CASSLDRGEQYF. The CDR3 DNA sequence: TGTGCCAGCAGCTTAGATAGGGGCGAGCAGTACTTC.

The J gene is TRBJ2-2, the V gene TRBV18; weak D call: TRBD1 (6 bases). The CDR3 consists of 16 residues. Germline V lookup: CDR1 KGHSH, CDR2 LQKENI. V was cut by 3 bases and J by 0 bases, with 11 bases left in between. CDR3 sequence reads: CASSPTGTTNTGELFF. The CDR3 bases are TGTGCCAGCTCACCCACCGGGACAACGAACACCGGGGAGCTGTTTTTT. Full variable domain (rest looked up from reference TRBV18 and TRBJ2-2): NAGVMQNPRHLVRRRGQEARLRCSPMKGHSHVYWYRQLPEEGLKFMVYLQKENIIDESGMPKERFSAEFPKEGPSILRIQQVVRGDSAAYFCASSPTGTTNTGELFFGEGSRLTVL.

This chain links TRBV27 with TRBJ1-5, with 7 bases matching TRBD1. V was clipped by 5 bases and J by 2 bases; unmatched bases: 9. From germline, CDR1 is MNHEY and CDR2 SMNVEV (reference sequence). This CDR3 spans 16 amino acids. The CDR3: CASSVLPGTGNQPQHF. CDR3 in DNA: TGTGCCAGCAGTGTGTTACCCGGGACAGGCAATCAGCCCCAGCATTTT.

The chain couples TRBV7-9 to TRBJ2-1; possible D gene TRBD1, 6 bases. The CDR3 covers 14 residues. Germline assignment: CDR1 SEHNR and CDR2 FQNEAQ (reference sequence). Trimming removed 0 bases at V and 6 bases at J, with 9 bases between. The DNA of the CDR3 is TGTGCCAGCAGCTTAGCAGGGGGTCGCAATGAGCAGTTCTTC. Translated: CASSLAGGRNEQFF.

This chain connects TRBV5-8 to TRBJ2-6, with 8 bases fitting TRBD1. The J segment lost 2 bases and the V segment lost 1 base, leaving 8 bases of the junction unmatched. CDR1 is SGHTS, CDR2 YDEGEE, per germline. The CDR3 sequence is 18 residues long. This chain's CDR3 is CASSLFRTGSTGANVLTF. For the CDR3, the DNA is TGTGCCAGCAGCTTGTTTAGGACAGGGAGTACTGGGGCCAACGTCCTGACTTTC.

This chain connects TRBV18 to TRBJ2-3, with 15 bases fitting TRBD2. The junction had 3 bases not matched to a gene; V was cut back by 3 bases and J by 5 bases. This CDR3 spans 16 amino acids. Germline loops: CDR1 KGHSH, CDR2 LQKENI. CDR3 in DNA: TGTGCCAGCTCACCCTCGGGACTAGCGGGAGGAGATACGCAGTATTTT. Its protein is CASSPSGLAGGDTQYF. The full variable domain, completed using reference TRBV18 and TRBJ2-3, is NAGVMQNPRHLVRRRGQEARLRCSPMKGHSHVYWYRQLPEEGLKFMVYLQKENIIDESGMPKERFSAEFPKEGPSILRIQQVVRGDSAAYFCASSPSGLAGGDTQYFGPGTRLTVL.

The chain couples TRBV20-1 to TRBJ2-7; D might be TRBD1 (6 bases). The CDR3 has 10 amino acids. Germline V gene lookup returns CDR1 DFQATT and CDR2 SNEGSKA (reference sequence). V lost 5 bases and J 8 bases, leaving 10 bases between the germline ends. The chain's CDR3 is CSAVGQKQYF. For the CDR3, the DNA is TGCAGTGCTGTTGGACAGAAGCAGTACTTC.

This clone has only a few counts. The genes are TRBV20-1 and TRBJ2-5; 11 nucleotides agree with TRBD1. V lost 3 bases to trimming and J lost 5 bases; unmatched junction nucleotides: 8. The CDR3 has 15 residues. CDR1 is DFQATT, CDR2 SNEGSKA, per germline (reference sequence). The CDR3: CSASPGQGVVETQYF. The CDR3 DNA follows: TGCAGTGCTAGTCCGGGACAGGGGGTCGTTGAGACCCAGTACTTC.

The genes are TRBV5-4 and TRBJ2-7; tentatively, D is TRBD1 (6 bases). V lost 3 bases, J lost 4 bases, and 14 bases lay in between. The CDR3 is made up of 14 amino acids. Germline CDR1 SGHNT, CDR2 YYREEE (reference sequence). CDR3 sequence reads: CASSSTGPAYEQYF. In nucleotides, the CDR3 is TGTGCCAGCAGCTCGACAGGTCCGGCGTACGAGCAGTACTTC.

The rearrangement uses TRBV7-3 and TRBJ1-1, with D perhaps TRBD1 (6 bases). CDR3 size: 14 residues. Per germline, CDR1 SGHTA and CDR2 FQGTGA. Trimming removed 4 bases at V and 1 base at J, with 10 bases between. CDR3 nucleotide sequence: TGTGCCAGCAGCTCTAACAGGGAGAACACTGAAGCTTTCTTT. This translates into CASSSNRENTEAFF. The whole variable domain, filled in from reference TRBV7-3 and TRBJ1-1, reads GAGVSQTPSNKVTEKGKYVELRCDPISGHTALYWYRQSLGQGPEFLIYFQGTGAADDSGLPNDRFFAVRPEGSVSTLKIQRTERGDSAVYLCASSSNRENTEAFFGQGTRLTVV.

The gene calls are TRBV7-2 and TRBJ2-5, with 8 bases identical to TRBD2. The J segment lost 2 bases and the V segment lost 2 bases, leaving 4 bases of the junction unmatched. The germline V gene encodes CDR1 SGHTA and CDR2 FQGNSA. This CDR3 is built from 15 residues. As DNA, the CDR3 is TGTGCCAGCAGCTTACATACGGGAGGGCAAGAGACCCAGTACTTC. Its translation: CASSLHTGGQETQYF.

The CDR3, as DNA: TGTGCCAGCAGCTTAGGCGCTAGCGGCTCCTACGAGCAGTACTTC. As protein: CASSLGASGSYEQYF. This chain connects TRBV7-2 to TRBJ2-7; the match to TRBD2 covers 7 bases. There are 15 residues in the CDR3. Unmatched junction bases numbered 3, after V lost 1 base and J lost 0 bases. Germline loops: CDR1 SGHTA, CDR2 FQGNSA.

V gene TRBV6-6 combines with J gene TRBJ1-6, with D possibly being TRBD1 (5 bases). This CDR3 contains 15 residues. V was clipped by 4 bases and J by 7 bases, with 14 bases between them. Looked up from germline, CDR1 is MNHNY and CDR2 is SVGAGI (reference sequence). The CDR3 is CASSWGDRANSPLHF. The CDR3 DNA reads TGTGCCAGCAGTTGGGGGGACCGCGCCAATTCACCCCTCCACTTT.

On this clone: The same CDR3 arises from other DNA sequences in this sample as well. V usage is TRBV6-5 and J usage is TRBJ2-3; 11 bases fit TRBD2. CDR3 length: 15 residues. J gave up 3 bases and V 7 bases, and 6 bases lay outside the gene matches. In germline, CDR1 is MNHEY, CDR2 SVGAGI. CDR3 loop: CASTGTSGPTDTQYF. The CDR3 DNA follows: TGTGCCAGCACCGGGACTAGCGGACCTACAGATACGCAGTATTTT.

V and J are TRBV27 and TRBJ1-4, with 12 bases that match TRBD1. CDR1 and CDR2 from the germline V gene are MNHEY and SMNVEV (reference sequence). CDR3 length: 17 amino acids. V gave up 4 bases and J gave up 2 bases; unmatched junction bases: 5. DNA of the CDR3: TGTGCCAGCAGTTCCCCGGGACAGGGGGCGACTAATGAAAAACTGTTTTTT. Its protein is CASSSPGQGATNEKLFF.

This chain links TRBV3-1 (or the pseudogene TRBV3-2) with TRBJ1-3; D is uncertain. This CDR3 is 13 amino acids long. Germline CDR1 and CDR2: LGHDT and YNNKEL (reference sequence). V lost 2 bases and J lost 3, with 5 bases in between. CDR3 in amino acids: CASSQTVGNTIYF. The CDR3 DNA sequence: TGTGCCAGCAGCCAAACAGTTGGAAACACCATATATTTT.

The chain's CDR3 is CASTNQGTHGYTF. The CDR3 bases are TGTGCCAGCACCAATCAAGGGACACATGGCTACACCTTC. The chain combines TRBV6-5 with TRBJ1-2, with D perhaps TRBD1 (6 bases). CDR1 and CDR2 (germline): MNHEY, SVGAGI. V was pared by 7 bases and J by 6 bases, with 15 bases between. CDR3 length equals 13 residues.

The rearrangement joins TRBV28 to TRBJ1-2; TRBD1 aligns across 9 bases. The V segment lost 4 bases and the J segment 6 bases; nucleotides outside the gene matches: 6. Germline CDR1 reads MDHEN; CDR2 reads SYDVKM. The CDR3 is 14 residues long. The DNA of the CDR3 is TGTGCCAGCAGTTCCCCGAGACAGGGGGATGGCTACACCTTC. Amino acids: CASSSPRQGDGYTF.

This chain links TRBV2 with TRBJ2-7, with TRBD1 identical over 12 bases. With 5 bases clipped from V and 7 bases from J, the junction kept 9 bases outside the gene matches. Germline CDR1 SNHLY, CDR2 FYNNEI. This CDR3 has 15 amino acids. The DNA of the CDR3 is TGTGCCAGCAGTAATCCGGGACAGGGGGCCGCAGAGCAGTACTTC. Protein sequence: CASSNPGQGAAEQYF.

This clone was seen once. The chain is built from TRBV2 and TRBJ2-3, with a possible D match to TRBD2 (6 bases). V lost 5 bases, J lost 1 base, and 10 bases lay in between. From germline, CDR1 is SNHLY and CDR2 FYNNEI. The CDR3 extends over 14 amino acids. CDR3 amino acids: CASSRRERTDTQYF. The CDR3 DNA follows: TGTGCCAGCAGTAGACGGGAGCGCACAGATACGCAGTATTTT.

This rearrangement joins TRBV4-1 to TRBJ1-2; D is undetermined. V was cut by 4 bases and J by 6 bases, with 12 bases left in between. There are 13 residues in the CDR3. Germline-derived CDR1 and CDR2 are MGHRA and YSYEKL. CDR3 coding DNA: TGCGCCAGCAGCCTACCGCCCTATAATGGCTACACCTTC. This sequence encodes CASSLPPYNGYTF.

The J gene is TRBJ1-4, the V gene TRBV3-1 (or the pseudogene TRBV3-2); TRBD1 is a possible D gene (5 bases). V lost 4 bases and J 7 bases, leaving 16 bases between the germline ends. The CDR3 loop spans 15 amino acids. CDR1 and CDR2 (germline): LGHDT, YNNKEL (reference sequence). CDR3 DNA sequence: TGTGCCAGCAGCCCCCGGGACGGGGGTGGTGAAAAACTGTTTTTT. Translated, it gives CASSPRDGGGEKLFF.

There are a few counts of this clone. This chain links TRBV28 with TRBJ1-1; no definite D call. This CDR3 spans 15 amino acids. The germline gives CDR1 MDHEN, CDR2 SYDVKM. V lost 6 bases to trimming and J lost 5 bases, with 19 bases between them. CDR3 protein: CASSPGSTSGTEAFF. Written as DNA, the CDR3 is TGTGCCAGCAGCCCTGGGTCTACCTCGGGTACTGAAGCTTTCTTT.